The entry that follows covers one TCR beta chain sequence. Original methodology: Reference gene primer amplification yielded estimated nucleated cell counts. Sequencing used immunoSEQ multiplex PCR; TCRdb keeps in-frame clones, though not all of them. That table is the source of V, J and clone size, and D and trimming were worked out from the DNA. The table has 300,000 to 400,000 clones, roughly 90% seen once. V shed 3 bases and J shed 7 bases, with 12 bases lying between them. The CDR3 runs 14 residues. Germline lookup yields CDR1 MGHDK and CDR2 SYGVNS. This record comes from a study of blood T cell repertoires in COVID-19. Study-wide context: Acute and convalescent COVID-19 specimens originated in the United States, Italy and Spain. From T cells, B-cell-depleted T cells, or PBMCs came the material, which was cDNA or gDNA.

The chain uses TRBV25-1 and TRBJ2-2, with no clear D. This TCR derives from a woman aged 25 to 39 with COVID-19, enrolled during active disease. Sequenced: peripheral blood. The CDR3 protein is CASSEGRASGELFF. The CDR3 nucleotides read TGTGCCAGCAGTGAGGGCCGAGCCAGCGGGGAGCTGTTTTTT.